This T cell receptor (beta chain) was retrieved from a study of blood T cell repertoires in COVID-19. Germline lookup yields CDR1 SGHNT and CDR2 YYREEE (reference sequence). The CDR3 has 17 amino acids. The V and J ends lost 5 bases and 3 bases respectively, with 21 bases between them. Original processing notes: The assay estimated nucleated cells by amplifying reference gene primers. Assay: immunoSEQ multiplex PCR; the TCRdb copy retains only in-frame clones and omits some. The V and J calls and clone size come from that table; D and trimming were worked out from the DNA. This sample has about 220,000 clones, with roughly 90% found just once. Clinical history as reported by participants underpinned cohort assignment. Each recovered donor of Cohort 3 presented with two negative PCRs, clearance, or symptom resolution.

Sequencing was performed on PBMCs or T cells enriched from blood (not recorded which). The rearrangement joins TRBV5-4 to TRBJ2-1, with D perhaps TRBD1 (6 bases). This clonotype originated in a woman in her twenties or thirties who had recovered from COVID-19. The CDR3 reads CASRNPGHRGDYNEQFF. CDR3 DNA: TGTGCCAGCAGGAACCCGGGACACCGTGGGGACTACAATGAGCAGTTCTTC.